The 28 T cell receptor beta chains below come from one sample, sequenced in a study of CD8+ T cells in alopecia areata (dated by TCRdb to 2016 to 2019). Interpreted using the paper, the time point label stands for: baseline before oral tofacitinib. The library came from the immunoSEQ multiplex PCR assay. For TCR sequencing, RNA was extracted from every sample and reverse transcribed into cDNA to serve as template. TCRdb re-hosts the immuneACCESS table, in-frame sequences only. Its copies lack some clones; in the studies checked, an unresolved V gene accounts for under half of them, and the cause for the rest is not known. This sample is represented by roughly 130,000 clones; 58% of them were singletons. The ten top clones hold 4.5% of the sample. Sequencing used CD4+ T cells sorted from blood, obtained at week 0. The receptors originated from a human donor with alopecia areata.

The V and J genes are TRBV7-3 and TRBJ2-2; D gene ambiguous. In germline, CDR1 is SGHTA, CDR2 FQGTGA. Trimming removed 5 bases from V and 0 bases from J, with 4 bases in between. This CDR3 is 13 amino acids long. In DNA form, the CDR3 reads TGTGCCAGCAGCCGCTCGAACACCGGGGAGCTGTTTTTT. This codes for CASSRSNTGELFF.

The chain carries TRBV6-1 and TRBJ2-7; maybe TRBD1 (6 bases). The CDR3 sequence is 14 residues long. Germline assignment: CDR1 MNHNS and CDR2 SASEGT. Trimming stripped 10 bases from V and 6 bases from J, with 22 bases between. CDR3 in amino acids: CATQTGDNIFEQYF. CDR3 DNA sequence: TGTGCCACCCAAACCGGGGACAACATCTTCGAGCAGTACTTC.

The genes are TRBV20-1 and TRBJ2-1; D gene unclear. V gave up 2 bases and J gave up 8 bases, with 1 base separating them. Germline lookup yields CDR1 DFQATT and CDR2 SNEGSKA (reference sequence). The CDR3 is 9 residues long. The CDR3 region is CSARYEQFF. In DNA form, the CDR3 reads TGCAGTGCTAGATATGAGCAGTTCTTC.

V usage is TRBV2 and J usage is TRBJ2-2; D not resolved. Trimming shortened V by 7 bases and J by 4 bases, and 7 bases separated the two germline ends. Germline CDR1 reads SNHLY; CDR2 reads FYNNEI. This CDR3 comprises 12 residues. CDR3 sequence: CASKVGTGELFF. Written as DNA, the CDR3 is TGTGCCAGCAAAGTGGGCACCGGGGAGCTGTTTTTT.

The chain couples TRBV27 to TRBJ2-2; D not certain. Germline lookup yields CDR1 MNHEY and CDR2 SMNVEV (reference sequence). The CDR3 runs 13 residues. V was cut by 3 bases and J by 2 bases, with 4 bases left in between. CDR3 residues: CASSFINTGELFF. The CDR3 region has the DNA TGTGCCAGCAGTTTCATAAACACCGGGGAGCTGTTTTTT.

The chain uses TRBV7-2 and TRBJ1-1; D perhaps matches TRBD1 (6 bases). Germline values: CDR1 SGHTA, CDR2 FQGNSA. This CDR3 contains 14 residues. The germline V and J ends were trimmed by 7 bases and 0 bases, with 12 bases remaining between them. The CDR3 DNA reads as TGTGCCAGCACTAAGGGGGAGTTGAACACTGAAGCTTTCTTT. Translation gives CASTKGELNTEAFF.

The chain employs TRBV19 and TRBJ2-1; 7 bases agree with TRBD1. Trimming at V came to 4 bases and at J to 2 bases, leaving 11 bases not matched to a gene. This CDR3 has 17 amino acids. Germline CDR1 LNHDA, CDR2 SQIVND (reference sequence). The CDR3 DNA sequence: TGTGCCAGTAGTAGAGCGTGGGGTCAGGGGGCCTACAATGAGCAGTTCTTC. It specifies CASSRAWGQGAYNEQFF. Based on the CDR3 plus reference TRBV19 and TRBJ2-1, the full variable domain is DGGITQSPKYLFRKEGQNVTLSCEQNLNHDAMYWYRQDPGQGLRLIYYSQIVNDFQKGDIAEGYSVSREKKESFPLTVTSAQKNPTAFYLCASSRAWGQGAYNEQFFGPGTRLTVL.

This chain uses TRBV5-4 with TRBJ1-5; no clear D. In germline, CDR1 is SGHNT, CDR2 YYREEE (reference sequence). Trimming stripped 1 base from V and 5 bases from J, with 7 bases between. The CDR3 loop spans 13 amino acids. The CDR3 sequence is CASSLQGHQPQHF. Written as DNA, the CDR3 is TGTGCCAGCAGCTTGCAAGGGCATCAGCCCCAGCATTTT.

This clone was detected a few times. The chain links TRBV6-4 to TRBJ2-1; D is unresolved. CDR3 length equals 11 residues. V lost 5 bases and J 7 bases, leaving 6 bases between the germline ends. CDR1 MRHNA and CDR2 SNTAGT come from the germline V gene. This chain's CDR3 is CASSLGNEQFF. For the CDR3, the DNA is TGTGCCAGCAGTCTAGGGAATGAGCAGTTCTTC.

This chain joins TRBV7-8 and TRBJ1-4; a weak D match, TRBD1 (5 bases). Germline CDR1 reads SGHVS; CDR2 reads FQNEAQ. The CDR3 contains 15 residues. The V and J ends lost 6 bases and 10 bases respectively, with 21 bases between them. The CDR3 DNA sequence: TGTGCCAGCAGTCCAACGGGGCAGGCGGGGGGAAAACTGTTTTTT. This encodes CASSPTGQAGGKLFF.

This chain's CDR3 is CASGSSGANVLTF. The CDR3 nucleotides are TGTGCCTCCGGGAGCTCTGGGGCCAACGTCCTGACTTTC. The rearrangement joins TRBV19 to TRBJ2-6, with D possibly being TRBD2 (6 bases). Per germline, CDR1 LNHDA and CDR2 SQIVND (reference sequence). The V end lost 11 bases, the J end lost 0 bases, and 8 bases lay between the germline ends. This CDR3 region has 13 residues.

The J gene is TRBJ1-2, the V gene TRBV4-3, with D perhaps TRBD1 (5 bases). The CDR3 covers 14 residues. The germline gives CDR1 LGHNA, CDR2 YSLEER. Deletions cut 0 bases from V and 3 bases from J, with 8 bases between. The chain's CDR3 is CASSQEIQDYGYTF. The CDR3, as DNA: TGCGCCAGCAGCCAAGAGATACAGGACTATGGCTACACCTTC.

V and J are TRBV15 and TRBJ2-5; D call uncertain. The germline V and J ends were trimmed by 5 bases and 3 bases, with 4 bases remaining between them. The germline CDR1 and CDR2 sequences are LNHNV and YYDKDF (reference sequence). The CDR3 runs 11 residues. The CDR3 loop reads CATSFKETQYF. CDR3 bases: TGTGCCACCAGCTTTAAAGAGACCCAGTACTTC.

This chain connects TRBV27 to TRBJ2-1, with D maybe TRBD2 (6 bases). Germline-derived CDR1 and CDR2 are MNHEY and SMNVEV (reference sequence). Trimming stripped 5 bases from V and 7 bases from J, with 15 bases between. The CDR3 extends over 14 amino acids. The chain's CDR3 is CASSRETPQNEQFF. CDR3 DNA sequence: TGTGCCAGCAGTCGGGAGACACCTCAGAATGAGCAGTTCTTC.

The rearrangement joins TRBV15 to TRBJ1-6; a weak D match, TRBD1 (6 bases). The CDR3 covers 16 residues. Germline-derived CDR1 and CDR2 are LNHNV and YYDKDF (reference sequence). Trimming left V 0 bases short and J 7 bases short, with 13 bases between. This chain's CDR3 is CATSRDLGRGNSPLHF. The CDR3 DNA is TGTGCCACCAGCAGAGATTTGGGCAGGGGAAATTCACCCCTCCACTTT.

The chain couples TRBV4-1 to TRBJ1-4, with TRBD1 as a possible D gene (5 bases). This CDR3 contains 15 residues. Trimming took off 5 bases at V and 5 bases at J, with 15 bases between the two ends. Germline lookup yields CDR1 MGHRA and CDR2 YSYEKL. CDR3 DNA: TGCGCCAGCAGCGGACAAAGGGGCCGGAATGAAAAACTGTTTTTT. Encoded protein: CASSGQRGRNEKLFF.

A few counts support this clone. The gene calls are TRBV4-3 and TRBJ2-1; tentative D call: TRBD2 (5 bases). The CDR3 consists of 12 residues. CDR1 is LGHNA and CDR2 is YSLEER in the germline V gene. Between the trimmed V and J ends, which lost 2 bases and 7 bases, there was a span of 6 bases. CDR3 nucleotides: TGCGCCAGCAGCCAAACTAGGAATGAGCAGTTCTTC. Its protein product is CASSQTRNEQFF.

V is TRBV29-1 and J is TRBJ1-2; no clear D gene. The CDR3 consists of 14 residues. The germline gives CDR1 SQVTM, CDR2 ANQGSEA. V lost 0 bases and J 4 bases, leaving 12 bases between the germline ends. CDR3 residues: CSVEDRVHSYGYTF. Written as DNA, the CDR3 is TGCAGCGTTGAAGATCGGGTGCATTCCTATGGCTACACCTTC.

The chain combines TRBV14 with TRBJ1-2; TRBD1 matches 8 bases. CDR3 size: 13 residues. The junction had 2 bases not matched to a gene; V was cut back by 4 bases and J by 4 bases. The germline V gene encodes CDR1 SGHDN and CDR2 FVKESK. The CDR3 protein is CASSPGTGYGYTF. CDR3 coding DNA: TGTGCCAGCAGCCCTGGGACAGGCTATGGCTACACCTTC.

This chain links TRBV7-2 with TRBJ2-7; D is tentatively TRBD1 or TRBD2 (5 bases each). The germline gives CDR1 SGHTA, CDR2 FQGNSA. The CDR3 loop spans 16 amino acids. V was cut by 5 bases and J by 0 bases, with 17 bases left in between. The CDR3 DNA reads TGTGCCAGCAGCCACCCACGGGGCCATAGCTCCTACGAGCAGTACTTC. Translated, it gives CASSHPRGHSSYEQYF.

This clone was detected a few times. The chain is built from TRBV5-8 and TRBJ2-2, with no clear D. This CDR3 has 17 amino acids. Germline CDR1 SGHTS, CDR2 YDEGEE. V was shortened by 0 bases and J by 3 bases, with 15 bases between the two germline ends. CDR3 sequence reads: CASSLGGSVGYTGELFF. The DNA of the CDR3 is TGTGCCAGCAGCTTGGGAGGCAGTGTTGGATACACCGGGGAGCTGTTTTTT.

The chain recombines TRBV5-1 with TRBJ1-5; D gene uncertain. Germline values: CDR1 SGHRS, CDR2 YFSETQ. V dropped 5 bases and J dropped 4 bases, with 10 bases sitting between them. This CDR3 has 13 residues. The CDR3 DNA is TGCGCCAGCAGTATTCTGGGGAATCAGCCCCAGCATTTT. Its translation: CASSILGNQPQHF.

This rearrangement joins TRBV5-4 to TRBJ1-1; a possible D gene is TRBD1 (6 bases). Germline V gene sequence: CDR1 SGHNT, CDR2 YYREEE (reference sequence). The ends were cut back, 1 base at V and 7 bases at J, with 11 bases in the middle. This CDR3 comprises 13 residues. The CDR3 DNA sequence: TGTGCCAGCAGCTTGAAGGGCAGGGGTGAAGCTTTCTTT. As protein: CASSLKGRGEAFF. The full variable domain, with the rest looked up from reference TRBV5-4 and TRBJ1-1, is ETGVTQSPTHLIKTRGQQVTLRCSSQSGHNTVSWYQQALGQGPQFIFQYYREEENGRGNFPPRFSGLQFPNYSSELNVNALELDDSALYLCASSLKGRGEAFFGQGTRLTVV.

This chain uses TRBV9 with TRBJ2-5; D may be TRBD1 or TRBD2 (5 bases each). The CDR3 is made up of 16 amino acids. The ends were cut back, 3 bases at V and 1 base at J, with 16 bases in the middle. CDR1 SGDLS and CDR2 YYNGEE come from the germline V gene. The CDR3 nucleotides read TGTGCCAGCAGCGCCGCACTACGGGGCCCCCAAGAGACCCAGTACTTC. Encoded protein: CASSAALRGPQETQYF.

This chain connects TRBV6-5 to TRBJ2-7; no reliable D call. Germline CDR1 MNHEY, CDR2 SVGAGI. V lost 5 bases and J lost 2, with 16 bases in between. CDR3 length: 15 residues. CDR3 bases: TGTGCCAGCAGTCCCTTTAATGGTTTGACCTACGAGCAGTACTTC. Translation: CASSPFNGLTYEQYF.

The chain links TRBV30 to TRBJ1-5, with D hard to call. V gave up 2 bases and J gave up 4 bases, with 6 bases separating them. Germline loops: CDR1 GTSNPN, CDR2 SVGIG (reference sequence). This CDR3 has 12 residues. The CDR3: CAWSTGNQPQHF. CDR3 nucleotide sequence: TGTGCCTGGAGTACGGGGAATCAGCCCCAGCATTTT.

DNA of the CDR3: TGTGCCAGCAGCTTCTCCCACTACAATGAGCAGTTCTTC. The encoded protein is CASSFSHYNEQFF. The V and J genes are TRBV7-3 and TRBJ2-1; no reliable D call. The CDR3 is 13 amino acids. The ends were cut back, 3 bases at V and 3 bases at J, with 6 bases in the middle. Germline CDR1 and CDR2: SGHTA and FQGTGA. Based on the CDR3 plus reference TRBV7-3 and TRBJ2-1, the full variable domain is GAGVSQTPSNKVTEKGKYVELRCDPISGHTALYWYRQSLGQGPEFLIYFQGTGAADDSGLPNDRFFAVRPEGSVSTLKIQRTERGDSAVYLCASSFSHYNEQFFGPGTRLTVL.

This chain links TRBV7-9 with TRBJ2-7; D ambiguous. Per germline, CDR1 SEHNR and CDR2 FQNEAQ (reference sequence). The length of the CDR3 is 14 residues. The germline V and J ends were trimmed by 7 bases and 2 bases, with 15 bases remaining between them. The CDR3 protein is CASNSVLNPYEQYF. Written as DNA, the CDR3 is TGTGCCAGCAACTCCGTCCTAAACCCCTACGAGCAGTACTTC.